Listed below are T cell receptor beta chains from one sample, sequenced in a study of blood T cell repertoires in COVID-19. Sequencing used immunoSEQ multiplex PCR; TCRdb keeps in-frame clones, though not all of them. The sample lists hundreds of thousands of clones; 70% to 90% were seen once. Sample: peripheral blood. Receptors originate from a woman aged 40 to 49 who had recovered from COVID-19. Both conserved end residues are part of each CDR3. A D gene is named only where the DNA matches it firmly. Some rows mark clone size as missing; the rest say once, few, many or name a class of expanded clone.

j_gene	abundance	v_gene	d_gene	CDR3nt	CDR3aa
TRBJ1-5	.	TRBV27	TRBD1	TGTGCCAGCAGTCCCGGGACAGGGGGCAATCAGCCCCAGCATTTT	CASSPGTGGNQPQHF
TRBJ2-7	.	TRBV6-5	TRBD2	TGTGCCAGCAGTCCCCGGGGGGGCTTCTACGAGCAGTACTTC	CASSPRGGFYEQYF
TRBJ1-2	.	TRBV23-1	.	TGCGCCAGCAGCCCCCGGTCCCCCCACTATGGCTACACCTTC	CASSPRSPHYGYTF
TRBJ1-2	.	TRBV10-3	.	TGTGCCATCAGTGGCAGGTACTATGGCTACACCTTC	CAISGRYYGYTF
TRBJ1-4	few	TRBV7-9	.	TGTGCCAGCAGCTTAAACAGGAATGAAAAACTGTTTTTT	CASSLNRNEKLFF
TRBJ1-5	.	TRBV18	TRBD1	TGTGCCAGCTCAGGGCAGGGGGGTCAGCCCCAGCATTTT	CASSGQGGQPQHF
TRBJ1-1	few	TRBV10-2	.	TGCGCCAGCACCCCCGGGGGGTTCACTGAAGCTTTCTTT	CASTPGGFTEAFF
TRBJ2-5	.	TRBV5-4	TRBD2	TGTGCCAGCAGCTCAAGGACTAGCGGGGTCCAAGAGACCCAGTACTTC	CASSSRTSGVQETQYF
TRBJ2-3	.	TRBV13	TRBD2	TGTGCCAGCAGCCCTCCGGGACTAGCGGGAGGGTCCCGTACGCAGTATTTT	CASSPPGLAGGSRTQYF
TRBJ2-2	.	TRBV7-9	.	TGTGCCAGCAGCCCTTACTCCGGGGAGCTGTTTTTT	CASSPYSGELFF
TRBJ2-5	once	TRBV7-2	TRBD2	TGTGCCAGCAGCTTACGGGTGCGGACTAGCGGGAGGGAGACCCAGTACTTC	CASSLRVRTSGRETQYF